One and the same sample provided the 7 T cell receptor beta chains below, sequenced in a study of HIV-infected children after antiretroviral therapy interruption. The treatment is: PENTA 11 planned treatment interruption arm or continuous ART arm. A 3' RACE protocol on RNA, with unique molecular identifiers, produced the TCR library. TCRdb reprocessed the 3' RACE reads with MiXCR, giving one entry per CDR3 protein. Among more than 75,000 distinct CDR3 sequences listed, 5.5% to 8.5% were seen once. The sequenced sample was CD45RA+ CD4+ T cells from PBMCs, pooled from several time points, obtained from a donor given antiretroviral therapy, either interrupted or continuous. The subset here: naive CD4+ CD45RA+ CD45RO- T cells. The origin of the receptors is a pool of human donors with HIV.

This clonotype was observed many times. V is TRBV11-2 and J is TRBJ2-7; perhaps TRBD1 as D (5 bases). Germline CDR1 reads SGHAT; CDR2 reads FQNNGV. Trimming took off 5 bases at V and 3 bases at J, with 14 bases between the two ends. The CDR3 has 14 amino acids. The CDR3 DNA follows: TGTGCCAGCAGCCACGTAAGAGGACACTACGAGCAGTACTTC. Protein sequence: CASSHVRGHYEQYF.

The chain uses TRBV7-9 and TRBJ1-6; the match to TRBD1 covers 9 bases. Germline assignment: CDR1 SEHNR and CDR2 FQNEAQ (reference sequence). The CDR3 runs 17 residues. The junction had 10 bases not matched to a gene; V was cut back by 6 bases and J by 4 bases. This CDR3 is CASRLTGTGLYNSPLHF. Written as DNA, the CDR3 is TGTGCCAGCAGACTTACCGGGACAGGGTTATATAATTCACCCCTCCACTTT.

In its sample, this clonotype was seen many times. This CDR3 is CASSSDPWGYGYTF. CDR3 sequence (DNA): TGTGCCAGCAGTTCGGACCCGTGGGGCTATGGCTACACCTTC. This rearrangement joins TRBV12-3 or TRBV12-4 to TRBJ1-2; no firm D call. The V and J ends lost 4 bases and 4 bases respectively, with 13 bases between them. This CDR3 comprises 14 residues.

This clonotype showed up many times. The rearrangement uses TRBV7-2 and TRBJ2-3; D is uncertain. The ends were cut back, 1 base at V and 0 bases at J, with 11 bases in the middle. Germline V CDR1 and CDR2: SGHTA, FQGNSA. This CDR3 has 16 amino acids. CDR3 DNA: TGTGCCAGCAGCTTAGTATTTGGGTCTAGCACAGATACGCAGTATTTT. It translates to CASSLVFGSSTDTQYF.

This clonotype was observed many times. This chain connects TRBV20-1 to TRBJ2-3; 7 nucleotides align to TRBD2. Per germline, CDR1 DFQATT and CDR2 SNEGSKA (reference sequence). The V and J ends lost 7 bases and 2 bases, in that order; junction bases with no gene match: 12. CDR3 size: 15 residues. The CDR3 DNA reads as TGCAGTGTTCTTAGTATCGGGGGGTTCACAGATACGCAGTATTTT. Protein product: CSVLSIGGFTDTQYF.

This clonotype has at least ten counts. The chain is built from TRBV20-1 and TRBJ2-7; the match to TRBD1 covers 9 bases. The CDR3 loop spans 15 amino acids. The J segment lost 4 bases and the V segment lost 6 bases, leaving 13 bases of the junction unmatched. CDR1 and CDR2 (germline): DFQATT, SNEGSKA (reference sequence). The CDR3 DNA reads as TGCAGTGCCCTCGGTGGGTTACAGGGGGCTTACGAGCAGTACTTC. Its protein product is CSALGGLQGAYEQYF.

This clonotype was observed many times. The V call is TRBV5-1, the J call TRBJ2-6; D unclear. CDR1 SGHRS and CDR2 YFSETQ come from the germline V gene. The CDR3 contains 14 residues. Trimming took 2 bases from V and 3 from J, leaving 6 bases between them. In DNA, the CDR3 is TGCGCCAGCAGCTTCCAGAGTGGGGCCAACGTCCTGACTTTC. This codes for CASSFQSGANVLTF.